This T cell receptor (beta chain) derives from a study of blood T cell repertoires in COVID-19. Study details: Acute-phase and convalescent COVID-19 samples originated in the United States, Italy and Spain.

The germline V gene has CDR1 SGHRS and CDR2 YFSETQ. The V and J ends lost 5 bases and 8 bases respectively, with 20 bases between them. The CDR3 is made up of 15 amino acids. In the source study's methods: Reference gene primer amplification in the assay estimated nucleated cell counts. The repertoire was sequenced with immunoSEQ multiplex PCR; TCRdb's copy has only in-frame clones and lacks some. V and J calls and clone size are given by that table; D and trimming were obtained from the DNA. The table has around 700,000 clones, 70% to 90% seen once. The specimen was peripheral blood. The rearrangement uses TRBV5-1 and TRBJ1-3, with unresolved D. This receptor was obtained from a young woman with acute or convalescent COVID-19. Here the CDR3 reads CASSQDGVFGDTIYF. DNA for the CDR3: TGCGCCAGCAGTCAGGACGGGGTCTTTGGGGACACCATATATTTT.